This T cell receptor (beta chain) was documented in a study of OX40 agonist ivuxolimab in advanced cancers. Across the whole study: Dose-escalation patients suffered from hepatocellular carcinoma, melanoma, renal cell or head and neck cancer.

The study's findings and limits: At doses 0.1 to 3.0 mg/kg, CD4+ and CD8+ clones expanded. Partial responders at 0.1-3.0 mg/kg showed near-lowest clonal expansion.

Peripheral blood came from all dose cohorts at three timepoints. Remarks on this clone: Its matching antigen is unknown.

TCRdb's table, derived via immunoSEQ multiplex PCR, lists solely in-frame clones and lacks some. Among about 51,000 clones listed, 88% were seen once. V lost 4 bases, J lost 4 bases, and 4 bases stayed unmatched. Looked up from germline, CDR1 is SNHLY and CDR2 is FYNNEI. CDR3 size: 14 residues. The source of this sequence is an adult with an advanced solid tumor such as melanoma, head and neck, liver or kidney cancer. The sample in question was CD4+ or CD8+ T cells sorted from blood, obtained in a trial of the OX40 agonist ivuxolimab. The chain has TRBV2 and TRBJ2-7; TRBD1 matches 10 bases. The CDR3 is CASSGRDRGYEQYF. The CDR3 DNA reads TGTGCCAGCAGTGGGCGGGACAGGGGATACGAGCAGTACTTC.